This T cell receptor (beta chain) was recovered during a study of Ad26.COV2.S vaccination and SARS-CoV-2 variants. Study-wide points: After vaccination, reports described spike-specific CD8+ and CD4+ T cell responses as showing substantial breadth. Measurement of non-spike TCR breadth gave similar results in vaccine and placebo recipients. In TCR breadth and depth analyses, total T cell responses may have been underestimated.

Turning to this clone: The antigen remains unidentified.

Measured with immunoSEQ multiplex PCR; TCRdb has only the in-frame clones, and not every one. The sample consists of about 180,000 clones, around 85% of them appearing once. Per germline, CDR1 SGHRS and CDR2 YFSETQ. The V and J ends lost 4 bases and 5 bases, in that order; junction bases with no gene match: 6. This CDR3 contains 15 residues. The V gene is TRBV5-1, the J gene TRBJ2-3, with 11 bases aligning to TRBD1. The starting material was peripheral blood, obtained after recovery from COVID-19. This receptor was taken from a human donor who had recovered from COVID-19. CDR3 sequence reads: CASSDGTGGGDTQYF. The CDR3 nucleotides are TGCGCCAGCAGCGACGGGACAGGGGGTGGAGATACGCAGTATTTT.